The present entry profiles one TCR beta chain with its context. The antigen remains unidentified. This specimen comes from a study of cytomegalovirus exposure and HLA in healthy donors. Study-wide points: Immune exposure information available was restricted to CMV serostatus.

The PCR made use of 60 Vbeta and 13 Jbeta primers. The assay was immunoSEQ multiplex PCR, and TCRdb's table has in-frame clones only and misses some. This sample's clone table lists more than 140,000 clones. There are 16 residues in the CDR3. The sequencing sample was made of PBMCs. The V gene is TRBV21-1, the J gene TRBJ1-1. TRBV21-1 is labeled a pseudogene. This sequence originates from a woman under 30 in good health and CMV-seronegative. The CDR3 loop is CASSKARLGTNTEAFF. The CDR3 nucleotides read TGTGCCAGCAGCAAAGCGCGGTTGGGGACTAACACTGAAGCTTTCTTT.